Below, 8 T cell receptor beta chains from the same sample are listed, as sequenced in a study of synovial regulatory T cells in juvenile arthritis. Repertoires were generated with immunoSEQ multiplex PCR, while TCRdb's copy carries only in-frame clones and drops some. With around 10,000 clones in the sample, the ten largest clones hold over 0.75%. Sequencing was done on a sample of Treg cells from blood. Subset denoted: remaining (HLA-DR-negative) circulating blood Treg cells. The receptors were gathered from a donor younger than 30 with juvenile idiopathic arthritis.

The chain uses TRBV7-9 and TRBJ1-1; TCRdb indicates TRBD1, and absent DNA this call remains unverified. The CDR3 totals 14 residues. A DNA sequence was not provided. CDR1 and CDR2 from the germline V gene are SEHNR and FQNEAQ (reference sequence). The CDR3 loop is CASSLTGRGAKAFF.

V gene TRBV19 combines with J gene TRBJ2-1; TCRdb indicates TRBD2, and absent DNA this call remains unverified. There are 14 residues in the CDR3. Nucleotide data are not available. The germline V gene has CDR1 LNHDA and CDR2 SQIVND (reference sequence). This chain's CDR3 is CASSLAGGPGEQFF.

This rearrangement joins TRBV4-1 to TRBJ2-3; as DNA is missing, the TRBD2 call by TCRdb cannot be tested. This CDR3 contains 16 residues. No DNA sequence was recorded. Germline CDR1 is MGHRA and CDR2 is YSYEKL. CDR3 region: CASSQDRTSGTDTQYF.

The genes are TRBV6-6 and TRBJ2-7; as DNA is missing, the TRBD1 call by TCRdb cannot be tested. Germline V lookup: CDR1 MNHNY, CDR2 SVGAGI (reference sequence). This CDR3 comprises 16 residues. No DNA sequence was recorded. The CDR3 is CASSWDTAWDSYEQYF.

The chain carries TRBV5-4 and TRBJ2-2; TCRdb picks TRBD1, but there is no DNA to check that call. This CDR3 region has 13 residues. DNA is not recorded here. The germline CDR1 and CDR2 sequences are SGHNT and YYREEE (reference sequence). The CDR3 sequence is CASSFVSTGELFF.

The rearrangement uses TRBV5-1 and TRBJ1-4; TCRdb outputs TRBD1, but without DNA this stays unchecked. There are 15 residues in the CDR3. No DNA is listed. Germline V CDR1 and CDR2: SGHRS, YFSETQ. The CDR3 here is CASSFVGLPNEKLFF.

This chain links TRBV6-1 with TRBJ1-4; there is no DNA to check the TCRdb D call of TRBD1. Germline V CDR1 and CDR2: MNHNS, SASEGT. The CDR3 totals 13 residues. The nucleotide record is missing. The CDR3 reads CASSRQGSEKLFF.

CDR3 sequence reads: CASSPEGGGNQPQHF. This chain uses TRBV28 with TRBJ1-5. The CDR3 spans 15 residues. No coding sequence is recorded. Germline V lookup: CDR1 MDHEN, CDR2 SYDVKM.